This T cell receptor beta chain was identified in a study of control samples from healthy donors and cancer patients. Germline V gene lookup returns CDR1 LGHDT and CDR2 YNNKEL (reference sequence). The CDR3 runs to 21 residues. J lost 0 bases, V lost 0 bases, and 14 bases had no gene match. This clone appeared once. TCRdb's table, derived via immunoSEQ multiplex PCR, lists solely in-frame clones and lacks some. The sample carries more than 95,000 clones, roughly 86% recorded once. This TCR was sampled from a man aged 55-75 years in good health. The sequenced sample was blood. The chain combines TRBV3-1 (or the pseudogene TRBV3-2) with TRBJ2-4; 10 bases agree with TRBD2. DNA of the CDR3: TGTGCCAGCAGCCAAGAATATCCTAGCGGGGGTGAGCTTTTAGCCAAAAACATTCAGTACTTC. Translation gives CASSQEYPSGGELLAKNIQYF.